The source of this TCR beta chain is a study of shared clonotypes between healthy human individuals. CD45RA+ naive and CD45RA-negative memory subsets were separated from CD4+ cells. CDR1 and CDR2 (germline): MNHNS, SASEGT. V lost 7 bases, J lost 4 bases, and 6 bases lay in between. The CDR3 contains 11 residues. Authors' analysis steps: ImmunoSEQ supplied junction-only sequences lacking quality scores, so filtering was different. Profiling relied on immunoSEQ multiplex PCR, and the TCRdb table lists in-frame clones only, not all of them. V and J calls plus clone size are reproduced from that table; the DNA served to infer D and trimming. The sample yields about 670,000 clones, more than 70% seen once. In regard to this clone: Its antigen remains unidentified.

Study-wide results and caveats: A handful of donors had around 5% of their naive CD4 clonotypes in common.

The chain uses TRBV6-1 and TRBJ2-3, with no clear D. Sample: memory CD4+ T cells sorted from blood. Subset defined: CD45RA-negative fraction. The origin of this receptor is a woman under 40 in good health. The CDR3 bases are TGTGCCAGCATGTTCGCAGATACGCAGTATTTT. The encoded protein is CASMFADTQYF.